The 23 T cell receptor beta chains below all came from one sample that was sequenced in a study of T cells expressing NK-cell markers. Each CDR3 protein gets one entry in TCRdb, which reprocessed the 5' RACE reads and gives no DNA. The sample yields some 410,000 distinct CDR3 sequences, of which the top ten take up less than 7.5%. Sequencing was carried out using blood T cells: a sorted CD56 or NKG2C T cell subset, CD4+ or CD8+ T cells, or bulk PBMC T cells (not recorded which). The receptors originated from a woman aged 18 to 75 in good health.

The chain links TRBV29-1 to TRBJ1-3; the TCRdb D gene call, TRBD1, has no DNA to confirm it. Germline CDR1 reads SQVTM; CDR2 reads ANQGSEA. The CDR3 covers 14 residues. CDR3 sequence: CSVVGGETGNTIYF.

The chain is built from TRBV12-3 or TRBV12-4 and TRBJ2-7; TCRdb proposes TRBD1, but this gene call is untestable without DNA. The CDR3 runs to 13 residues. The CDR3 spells CASSPLDPTEQYF.

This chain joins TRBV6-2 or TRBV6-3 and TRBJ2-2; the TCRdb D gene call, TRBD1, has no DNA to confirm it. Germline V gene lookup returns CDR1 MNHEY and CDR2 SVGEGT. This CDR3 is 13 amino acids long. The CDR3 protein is CASTGRYAGELFF.

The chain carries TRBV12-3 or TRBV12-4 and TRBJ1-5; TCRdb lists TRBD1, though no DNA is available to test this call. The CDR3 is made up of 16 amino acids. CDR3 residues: CASSLAPGGSNQPQHF.

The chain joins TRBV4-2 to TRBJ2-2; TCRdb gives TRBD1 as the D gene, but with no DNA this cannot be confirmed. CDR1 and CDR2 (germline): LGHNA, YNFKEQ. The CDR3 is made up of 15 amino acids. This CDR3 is CASSQEDSNTGELFF.

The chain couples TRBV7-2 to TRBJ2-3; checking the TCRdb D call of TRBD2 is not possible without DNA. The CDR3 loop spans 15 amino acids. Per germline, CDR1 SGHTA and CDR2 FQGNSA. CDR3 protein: CASSPAGGRTDTQYF.

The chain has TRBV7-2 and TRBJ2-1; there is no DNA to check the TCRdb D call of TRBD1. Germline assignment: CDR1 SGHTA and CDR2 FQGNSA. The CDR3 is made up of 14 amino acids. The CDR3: CASSLASDRGRRYF.

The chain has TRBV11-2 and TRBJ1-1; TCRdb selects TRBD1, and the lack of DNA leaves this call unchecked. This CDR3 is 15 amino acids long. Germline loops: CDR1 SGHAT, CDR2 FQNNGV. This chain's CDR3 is CASSLGAGRDTEAFF.

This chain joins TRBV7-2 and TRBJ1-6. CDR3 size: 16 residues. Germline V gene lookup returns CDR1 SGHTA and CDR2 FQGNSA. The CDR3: CASSWEGALGNSPLHF.

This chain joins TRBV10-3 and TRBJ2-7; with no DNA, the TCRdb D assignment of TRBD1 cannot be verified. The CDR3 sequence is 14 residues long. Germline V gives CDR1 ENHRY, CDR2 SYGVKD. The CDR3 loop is CAISERGTGTEQYF.

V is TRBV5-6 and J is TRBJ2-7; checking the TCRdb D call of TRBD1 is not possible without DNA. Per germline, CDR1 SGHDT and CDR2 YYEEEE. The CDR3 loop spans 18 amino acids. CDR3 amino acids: CASSPDLWTGQGWYEQYF.

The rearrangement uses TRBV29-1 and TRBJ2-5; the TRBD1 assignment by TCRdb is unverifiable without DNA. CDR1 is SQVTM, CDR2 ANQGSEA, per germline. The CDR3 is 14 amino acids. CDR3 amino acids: CSAVGGVPQETQYF.

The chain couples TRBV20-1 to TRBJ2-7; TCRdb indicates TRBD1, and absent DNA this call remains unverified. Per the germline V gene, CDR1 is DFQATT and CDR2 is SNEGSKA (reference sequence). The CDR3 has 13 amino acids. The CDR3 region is CSASRDMSYEQYF.

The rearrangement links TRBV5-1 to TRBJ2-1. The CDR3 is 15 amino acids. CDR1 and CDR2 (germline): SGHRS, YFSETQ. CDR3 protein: CASSLGGRSYNEQFF.

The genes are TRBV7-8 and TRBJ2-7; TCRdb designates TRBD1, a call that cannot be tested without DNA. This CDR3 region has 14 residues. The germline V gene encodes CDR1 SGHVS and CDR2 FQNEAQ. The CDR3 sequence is CASSLGTGGPEQYF. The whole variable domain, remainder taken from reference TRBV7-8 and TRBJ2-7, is GAGVSQSPRYKVAKRGQDVALRCDPISGHVSLFWYQQALGQGPEFLTYFQNEAQLDKSGLPSDRFFAERPEGSVSTLKIQRTQQEDSAVYLCASSLGTGGPEQYFGPGTRLTVT.

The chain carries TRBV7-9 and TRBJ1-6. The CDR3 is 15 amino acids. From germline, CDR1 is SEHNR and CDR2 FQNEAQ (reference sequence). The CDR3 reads CASRKGDNYNSPLHF.

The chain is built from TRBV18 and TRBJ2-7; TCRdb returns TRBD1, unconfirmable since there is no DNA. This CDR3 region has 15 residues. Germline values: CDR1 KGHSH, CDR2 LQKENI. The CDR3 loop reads CASSPGGQGAYEQYF.

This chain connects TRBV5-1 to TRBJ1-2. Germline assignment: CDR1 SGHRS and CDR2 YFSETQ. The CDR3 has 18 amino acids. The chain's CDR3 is CASSGGRTLPGANYGYTF.

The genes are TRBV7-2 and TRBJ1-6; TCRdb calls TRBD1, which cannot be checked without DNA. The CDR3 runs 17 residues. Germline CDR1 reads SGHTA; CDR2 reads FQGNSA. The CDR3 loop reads CASSLLPPGTGNSPLHF.

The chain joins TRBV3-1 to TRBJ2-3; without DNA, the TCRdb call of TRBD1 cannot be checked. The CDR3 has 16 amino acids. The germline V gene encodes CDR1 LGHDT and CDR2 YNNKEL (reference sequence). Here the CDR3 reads CASSQPGSTSTDTQYF.

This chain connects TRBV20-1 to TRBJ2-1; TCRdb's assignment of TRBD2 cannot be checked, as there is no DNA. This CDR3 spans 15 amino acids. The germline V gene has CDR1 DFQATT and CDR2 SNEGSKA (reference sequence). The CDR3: CSAPGTSGTHNEQFF.

The CDR3 here is CASSPEQNTQYF. This sequence joins TRBV12-3 or TRBV12-4 and TRBJ2-3. CDR3 length equals 12 residues.

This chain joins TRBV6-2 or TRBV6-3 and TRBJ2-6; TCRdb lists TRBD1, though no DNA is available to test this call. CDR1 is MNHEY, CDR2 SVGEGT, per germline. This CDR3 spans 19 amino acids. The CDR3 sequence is CASSYFWVPGAPGANVLTF.